This TCR beta chain comes out of a study of blood T cell repertoires in COVID-19. The authors' processing: Scientists estimated how many nucleated cells there were by amplifying reference gene primers. Assay used: immunoSEQ multiplex PCR; TCRdb lists only in-frame clones, some missing. The V and J calls and clone size come from that table; D and trimming were worked out from the DNA. Here the sample spans under 90,000 clones, around 86% being singletons. J gave up 4 bases and V 1 base, and 9 bases lay outside the gene matches. Germline-derived CDR1 and CDR2 are LNHDA and SQIVND (reference sequence). The CDR3 extends over 16 amino acids.

What was sequenced was peripheral blood. The chain employs TRBV19 and TRBJ1-2; 7 nucleotides match TRBD1. The source is a woman at least 80 years old with active or convalescent COVID-19. The CDR3 nucleotides are TGTGCCAGTAGTATAGGTGTGACAGGGCGCGGCTATGGCTACACCTTC. Its protein is CASSIGVTGRGYGYTF.